These 29 T cell receptor beta chains share one sample of origin, sequenced in a study of T-cell reconstitution after alpha-beta-depleted transplantation in children. Study results and caveats: At the one-year point after transplant, T-cell counts and TCRbeta diversity were found to come mostly from T cells that had been newly produced.

Unique molecular identifiers featured in how the TCRbeta library was prepared. TCRdb reprocessed the PCR reads via MiXCR and lists one record per CDR3 protein. The sample has 330,000 or so distinct CDR3 sequences, over 7.5% seen once; the top ten hold about 9.3%. Their specific antigens are unknown. Here the sequenced sample was peripheral blood, taken 360 days after TCRalphabeta/CD19-depleted stem cell transplant. All receptors derive from a female patient aged 2 to 10 who had a stem cell transplant for Fanconi anemia, so the T cells may come from the graft donor.

This clonotype has at least ten counts. The chain combines TRBV7-9 with TRBJ1-4, with D hard to call. The germline V gene has CDR1 SEHNR and CDR2 FQNEAQ (reference sequence). Trimming stripped 5 bases from V and 3 bases from J, with 10 bases between. The CDR3 consists of 14 residues. The CDR3 nucleotides read TGTGCCAGCAGCATCCGGACTTCTAATGAAAAACTGTTTTTT. Encoded protein: CASSIRTSNEKLFF.

This clonotype has a count of ten or more. V and J are TRBV29-1 and TRBJ2-6; D may be TRBD2 (6 bases). The V end lost 0 bases, the J end lost 0 bases, and 12 bases lay between the germline ends. Germline CDR1 and CDR2: SQVTM and ANQGSEA. The CDR3 is 17 amino acids. The CDR3 is CSVEDPTGVSGANVLTF. CDR3 bases: TGCAGCGTTGAAGATCCCACGGGGGTCTCTGGGGCCAACGTCCTGACTTTC.

The rearrangement uses TRBV7-9 and TRBJ2-7; TRBD1 might be the D (7 bases). V was clipped by 4 bases and J by 6 bases, with 13 bases between them. Looked up from germline, CDR1 is SEHNR and CDR2 is FQNEAQ (reference sequence). The length of the CDR3 is 13 residues. CDR3 DNA sequence: TGTGCCAGCAGCTCCTACAGGGGAGGCGAGCAGTACTTC. Residues: CASSSYRGGEQYF.

This clonotype was seen many times. J is TRBJ2-1 and V is TRBV7-6; D may be TRBD1 or TRBD2 (5 bases each). V shed 2 bases and J shed 9 bases, with 14 bases lying between them. The CDR3 spans 14 residues. Germline assignment: CDR1 SGHVS and CDR2 FNYEAQ. The CDR3 sequence is CASSLLGDQTEQFF. In DNA form, the CDR3 reads TGTGCCAGCAGCTTATTGGGGGACCAAACTGAGCAGTTCTTC.

Ten or more counts support this clonotype. This rearrangement joins TRBV12-3 or TRBV12-4 to TRBJ1-1; no clear D gene. This CDR3 is 11 amino acids long. V was clipped by 3 bases and J by 6 bases, with 5 bases between them. CDR3 bases: TGTGCCAGCAGTTTCGGGGCTGAAGCTTTCTTT. This gives the protein CASSFGAEAFF.

The sample holds many counts of this clonotype. This chain joins TRBV27 and TRBJ2-5; the D is unclear. Germline V lookup: CDR1 MNHEY, CDR2 SMNVEV (reference sequence). CDR3 length: 13 residues. V dropped 3 bases and J dropped 1 base, with 6 bases sitting between them. CDR3 nucleotides: TGTGCCAGCAGTTTTTCCTTCCAAGAGACCCAGTACTTC. The encoded protein is CASSFSFQETQYF.

To note about this clonotype: Possible read error: a much larger clone is one base away. Here the CDR3 omits its conserved ending phenylalanine or tryptophan, so a read error is the likely source. The V gene is TRBV25-1, the J gene TRBJ2-5, with unresolved D. V was shortened by 4 bases and J by 4 bases, with 10 bases between the two germline ends. CDR1 and CDR2 (germline): MGHDK, SYGVNS. This CDR3 has 13 amino acids. CDR3 DNA: TGTGCCAGCAGTGTGGGTGGCGTAGAGACCCAGTACATC. As protein: CASSVGGVETQYI.

This clonotype was detected ten times or more. This chain joins TRBV5-1 and TRBJ2-5; D tentatively reads TRBD1 or TRBD2 (6 bases each). This CDR3 region has 16 residues. From germline, CDR1 is SGHRS and CDR2 YFSETQ. Trimming took off 1 base at V and 4 bases at J, with 17 bases between the two ends. The CDR3: CASSLNAAGQGETQYF. CDR3 DNA sequence: TGCGCCAGCAGCTTGAATGCGGCGGGACAAGGAGAGACCCAGTACTTC.

In its sample, this clonotype was seen many times. V usage is TRBV13 and J usage is TRBJ2-3; no clear D. Germline CDR1 is PRHDT and CDR2 is FYEKMQ (reference sequence). Deletions cut 1 base from V and 6 bases from J, with 8 bases between. The CDR3 runs 13 residues. The CDR3 here is CASSLVRRDTQYF. The DNA for the CDR3 is TGTGCCAGCAGCTTAGTTCGCCGGGATACGCAGTATTTT.

This clonotype came up many times. J is TRBJ2-3 and V is TRBV20-1, with 12 bases identical to TRBD2. The germline CDR1 and CDR2 sequences are DFQATT and SNEGSKA (reference sequence). Unmatched junction bases numbered 6, after V lost 3 bases and J lost 2 bases. CDR3 size: 16 residues. The CDR3: CSASPLAGGLTDTQYF. The CDR3 DNA reads as TGCAGTGCTAGCCCGCTAGCGGGAGGGCTCACAGATACGCAGTATTTT.

This clonotype has a handful of counts. The J gene is TRBJ2-5, the V gene TRBV6-1; tentatively, D is TRBD2 (6 bases). The CDR3 covers 18 residues. Germline loops: CDR1 MNHNS, CDR2 SASEGT. V was trimmed by 2 bases and J by 5 bases, leaving 24 bases between them. CDR3 coding DNA: TGTGCCAGCAGTGAAATGGAAGGCGGGGATTATCCCGGGGAGACCCAGTACTTC. Translation gives CASSEMEGGDYPGETQYF.

This clonotype has ten or more counts. J is TRBJ1-2 and V is TRBV27, with D possibly TRBD1 on 6 matching bases. V dropped 4 bases and J dropped 3 bases, with 12 bases sitting between them. The CDR3 loop spans 14 amino acids. CDR1 and CDR2 from the germline V gene are MNHEY and SMNVEV (reference sequence). The CDR3 loop is CASSYNRDDYGYTF. CDR3 DNA: TGTGCCAGCAGTTATAACAGGGATGACTATGGCTACACCTTC.

Ten or more counts support this clonotype. The chain employs TRBV7-9 and TRBJ1-1; weak D call: TRBD1 (5 bases). The ends were cut back, 6 bases at V and 0 bases at J, with 11 bases in the middle. Germline CDR1 reads SEHNR; CDR2 reads FQNEAQ (reference sequence). CDR3 size: 14 residues. CDR3 nucleotides: TGTGCCAGCAGAACAGGACGGATGAACACTGAAGCTTTCTTT. Protein: CASRTGRMNTEAFF.

This clonotype was seen only a few times. This chain connects TRBV6-6 to TRBJ2-7, with D unclear. With 2 bases removed from V and 3 bases from J, the gap between germline ends came to 5 bases. Germline values: CDR1 MNHNY, CDR2 SVGAGI (reference sequence). The CDR3 consists of 12 residues. In DNA form, the CDR3 reads TGTGCCAGCAGTTACGGGCACTACGAGCAGTACTTC. Translating it yields CASSYGHYEQYF.

The CDR3 region has the DNA TGTGCCAGCAGTTGGGGACCCCGGAACACTGAAGCTTTCTTT. Protein product: CASSWGPRNTEAFF. The chain couples TRBV27 to TRBJ1-1, with D perhaps matching TRBD1 (5 bases). The CDR3 runs 14 residues. The ends were cut back, 4 bases at V and 1 base at J, with 10 bases in the middle. Germline V gene lookup returns CDR1 MNHEY and CDR2 SMNVEV (reference sequence).

This clonotype was observed at least ten times. The chain links TRBV6-1 to TRBJ2-5; tentatively, D is TRBD1 (6 bases). The CDR3 extends over 14 amino acids. Germline values: CDR1 MNHNS, CDR2 SASEGT. Trimming removed 5 bases at V and 2 bases at J, with 12 bases between. In nucleotides, the CDR3 is TGTGCCAGCAGTAGTACAGGGTTTCAAGAGACCCAGTACTTC. Its translation is CASSSTGFQETQYF.

Only a few counts were recorded for this clonotype. The chain links TRBV3-1 to TRBJ1-2; 7 bases are a match to TRBD1. Per germline, CDR1 LGHDT and CDR2 YNNKEL (reference sequence). The V and J ends lost 1 base and 4 bases, in that order; junction bases with no gene match: 6. The CDR3 has 15 residues. This chain's CDR3 is CASSQAPGGGYGYTF. CDR3 DNA: TGTGCCAGCAGCCAAGCCCCAGGGGGGGGCTATGGCTACACCTTC.

This clonotype came up many times. The chain recombines TRBV10-1 with TRBJ2-2; D is possibly TRBD2 (6 bases). V lost 6 bases to trimming and J lost 3 bases, with 8 bases between them. The CDR3 is 13 amino acids. The germline gives CDR1 WNHNN, CDR2 SYGVQD (reference sequence). CDR3 coding DNA: TGCGCCAGCAGGCGGGACCACACCGGGGAGCTGTTTTTT. This translates into CASRRDHTGELFF.

This clonotype was detected many times. The V gene is TRBV20-1, the J gene TRBJ1-1, with TRBD1 identical over 9 bases. Germline values: CDR1 DFQATT, CDR2 SNEGSKA (reference sequence). With 4 bases clipped from V and 7 bases from J, the junction kept 4 bases outside the gene matches. The CDR3 has 12 residues. CDR3 sequence reads: CSATQGAGEAFF. Here the CDR3 DNA reads TGCAGTGCTACACAGGGGGCAGGTGAAGCTTTCTTT.

Ten or more counts support this clonotype. This chain connects TRBV7-9 to TRBJ2-1; a weak D match, TRBD1 (7 bases). Germline V gives CDR1 SEHNR, CDR2 FQNEAQ (reference sequence). The CDR3 consists of 19 residues. V was clipped by 1 base and J by 5 bases, with 24 bases between them. CDR3 in DNA: TGTGCCAGCAGCTTAGTTAAAGGGACAGAGGGGGGAGATGACAATGAGCAGTTCTTC. The encoded protein is CASSLVKGTEGGDDNEQFF.

This clonotype was counted ten times or more. CDR3 in amino acids: CASSSIWLAKNIQYF. CDR3 coding DNA: TGTGCCAGCAGTTCTATCTGGCTAGCCAAAAACATTCAGTACTTC. This chain uses TRBV27 with TRBJ2-4; D remains unclear. This CDR3 contains 15 residues. Trimming removed 4 bases at V and 0 bases at J, with 10 bases between. The germline V gene has CDR1 MNHEY and CDR2 SMNVEV (reference sequence).

This clonotype was recorded at least ten times. The V gene is TRBV28, the J gene TRBJ2-3, with D tentatively TRBD1 (6 bases). This CDR3 comprises 13 residues. Germline V gives CDR1 MDHEN, CDR2 SYDVKM. Trimming cost V 8 bases and J 6 bases, with 15 bases left between them. CDR3 amino acids: CASRGTLIDTQYF. The CDR3 DNA reads TGTGCCAGCCGAGGGACATTAATCGATACGCAGTATTTT.

V and J are TRBV3-1 and TRBJ1-1, with 7 bases lining up with TRBD1. Germline lookup yields CDR1 LGHDT and CDR2 YNNKEL (reference sequence). The CDR3 consists of 16 residues. V was pared by 0 bases and J by 0 bases, with 4 bases of the junction left unmatched. This CDR3 reads CASSQETGTMNTEAFF. DNA for the CDR3: TGTGCCAGCAGCCAAGAGACAGGGACTATGAACACTGAAGCTTTCTTT.

The chain is built from TRBV20-1 and TRBJ1-2; TRBD1 is a possible D gene (6 bases). Per germline, CDR1 DFQATT and CDR2 SNEGSKA (reference sequence). The CDR3 sequence is 18 residues long. The ends were cut back, 0 bases at V and 4 bases at J, with 24 bases in the middle. The CDR3 bases are TGCAGTGCTAGAGACCCCTCTGGGGGCGGCTCTCCCTCCTATGGCTACACCTTC. Translating gives CSARDPSGGGSPSYGYTF.

This chain links TRBV5-1 with TRBJ2-3, with 7 bases identical to TRBD1. CDR1 SGHRS and CDR2 YFSETQ come from the germline V gene. The junction had 3 bases not matched to a gene; V was cut back by 4 bases and J by 1 base. The length of the CDR3 is 14 residues. The CDR3 protein is CASSQTGGTDTQYF. The CDR3 DNA reads TGCGCCAGCAGCCAAACAGGGGGCACAGATACGCAGTATTTT.

The chain recombines TRBV5-1 with TRBJ2-5; D unclear. Trimming removed 4 bases from V and 2 bases from J, with 18 bases in between. CDR3 length: 16 amino acids. The V gene's germline CDR1 is SGHRS and CDR2 YFSETQ. The CDR3 DNA follows: TGCGCCAGCAGCGAGAGCAGGTTCCGTATACAAGAGACCCAGTACTTC. Its translation: CASSESRFRIQETQYF. The variable domain in full, with the rest retrieved from reference TRBV5-1 and TRBJ2-5, is KAGVTQTPRYLIKTRGQQVTLSCSPISGHRSVSWYQQTPGQGLQFLFEYFSETQRNKGNFPGRFSGRQFSNSRSEMNVSTLELGDSALYLCASSESRFRIQETQYFGPGTRLLVL.

This clonotype has more than one count but fewer than ten. The V and J genes are TRBV7-2 and TRBJ1-2; no clear D gene. The CDR3 runs to 14 residues. Germline-derived CDR1 and CDR2 are SGHTA and FQGNSA. Trimming cost V 0 bases and J 5 bases, with 10 bases left between them. CDR3 sequence reads: CASSLAYGEYGYTF. Here the CDR3 DNA reads TGTGCCAGCAGCTTAGCTTACGGGGAGTATGGCTACACCTTC. Drawing the rest from reference TRBV7-2 and TRBJ1-2, the complete variable domain is GAGVSQSPSNKVTEKGKDVELRCDPISGHTALYWYRQSLGQGLEFLIYFQGNSAPDKSGLPSDRFSAERTGGSVSTLTIQRTQQEDSAVYLCASSLAYGEYGYTFGSGTRLTVV.

Ten or more counts support this clonotype. The V call is TRBV29-1, the J call TRBJ1-2; TRBD1 aligns across 7 bases. The V gene end was trimmed by 3 bases and the J gene end by 10 bases; junction bases not matched to a gene: 14. CDR1 and CDR2 from the germline V gene are SQVTM and ANQGSEA. The CDR3 consists of 14 residues. This CDR3 is CSVDGNTGDGAYTF. DNA for the CDR3: TGCAGCGTTGACGGCAACACAGGGGACGGCGCCTACACCTTC.

At least ten counts were recorded for this clonotype. The J gene is TRBJ2-5, the V gene TRBV18; 8 bases line up with TRBD1. The CDR3 consists of 15 residues. In germline, CDR1 is KGHSH, CDR2 LQKENI. Trimming removed 2 bases from V and 2 bases from J; junction bases left unmatched: 4. CDR3 protein: CASSPNYRGQETQYF. The CDR3 DNA sequence: TGTGCCAGCTCACCAAATTACAGGGGGCAAGAGACCCAGTACTTC.